The clone carrying this T cell receptor (beta chain) is a singleton in its sample. These data are taken from a study of blood T cell repertoires in COVID-19. Background on the study: Collection of acute and convalescent COVID-19 samples took place in the United States, Italy and Spain. Sample material is recorded as cDNA or gDNA derived from T cells, B-cell-depleted T cells, or PBMCs.

Germline assignment: CDR1 LGHDT and CDR2 YNNKEL (reference sequence). CDR3 length: 15 amino acids. V gave up 0 bases and J gave up 3 bases, with 9 bases separating them. Original processing notes: Amplification from reference gene primers served as the basis for estimated nucleated cell counts. Some clones are missing from TCRdb's copy, which holds only in-frame ones; the method was immunoSEQ multiplex PCR. V and J calls and clone size are as listed in that table; D and trimming were resolved from the DNA. The table shows more than 110,000 clones, with 90% occurring only once. The chain joins TRBV3-1 (or the pseudogene TRBV3-2) to TRBJ1-3; no reliable D call. The source is a woman aged 80 or over with acute or convalescent COVID-19. The sample comprised peripheral blood. CDR3 amino acids: CASSQDFFRGNTIYF. The CDR3, as DNA: TGTGCCAGCAGCCAAGATTTCTTCCGTGGAAACACCATATATTTT.